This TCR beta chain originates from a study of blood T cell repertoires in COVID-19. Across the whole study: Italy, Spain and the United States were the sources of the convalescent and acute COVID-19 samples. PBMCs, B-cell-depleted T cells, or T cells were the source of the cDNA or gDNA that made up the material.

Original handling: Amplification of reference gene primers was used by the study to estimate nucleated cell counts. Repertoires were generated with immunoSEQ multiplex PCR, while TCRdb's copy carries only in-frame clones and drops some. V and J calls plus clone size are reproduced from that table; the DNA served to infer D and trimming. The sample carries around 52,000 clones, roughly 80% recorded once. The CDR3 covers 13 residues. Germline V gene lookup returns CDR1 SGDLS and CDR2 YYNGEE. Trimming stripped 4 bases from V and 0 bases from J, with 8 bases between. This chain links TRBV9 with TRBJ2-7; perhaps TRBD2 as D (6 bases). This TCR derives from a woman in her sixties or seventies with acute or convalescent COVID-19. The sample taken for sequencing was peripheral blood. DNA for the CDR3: TGTGCCAGCAGCCCCGGGAGCTCCTACGAGCAGTACTTC. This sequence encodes CASSPGSSYEQYF. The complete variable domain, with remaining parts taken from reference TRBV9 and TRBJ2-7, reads DSGVTQTPKHLITATGQRVTLRCSPRSGDLSVYWYQQSLDQGLQFLIQYYNGEERAKGNILERFSAQQFPDLHSELNLSSLELGDSALYFCASSPGSSYEQYFGPGTRLTVT.